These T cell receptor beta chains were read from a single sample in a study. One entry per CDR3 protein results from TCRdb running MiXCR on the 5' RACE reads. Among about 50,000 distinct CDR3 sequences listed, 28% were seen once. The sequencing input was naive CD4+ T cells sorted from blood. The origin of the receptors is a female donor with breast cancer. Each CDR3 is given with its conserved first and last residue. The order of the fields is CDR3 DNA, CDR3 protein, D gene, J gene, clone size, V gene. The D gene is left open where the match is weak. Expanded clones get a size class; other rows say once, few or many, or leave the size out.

DNA: TGTGCCAGCAGTTACAGGACTAGCGGGAGGTTCAATGAGCAGTTCTTC
CDR3: CASSYRTSGRFNEQFF
D: TRBD2
J: TRBJ2-1
size: few
V: TRBV6-5

DNA: TGCAGCCGGACTAGCAAGGGAACAGATACGCAGTATTTT
CDR3: CSRTSKGTDTQYF
D: TRBD2
J: TRBJ2-3
size: .
V: TRBV20-1

DNA: TGTGCCAGCAGTGTTGACTCATCTTCGCGGGAGACCCAGTACTTC
CDR3: CASSVDSSSRETQYF
D: .
J: TRBJ2-5
size: .
V: TRBV6-1

DNA: TGTGCCAGCAGTAAAACGAACAGGAGGATCAACTATGGCTACACCTTC
CDR3: CASSKTNRRINYGYTF
D: .
J: TRBJ1-2
size: few
V: TRBV6-5

DNA: TGCAGTGCTAGAAGAGAGCAGATTGAAGCTTTCTTT
CDR3: CSARREQIEAFF
D: .
J: TRBJ1-1
size: few
V: TRBV20-1

DNA: TGTGCCAGCAGGGTCGGCTTAACTGAAGCTTTCTTT
CDR3: CASRVGLTEAFF
D: .
J: TRBJ1-1
size: .
V: TRBV6-1

DNA: TGCGCCAGCAGCTCGCATCAGAACACTGAAGCTTTCTTT
CDR3: CASSSHQNTEAFF
D: .
J: TRBJ1-1
size: few
V: TRBV5-1

DNA: TGTGCCAGCAGTGCGGGACTAGCGGAATCCCAAGAGACCCAGTACTTC
CDR3: CASSAGLAESQETQYF
D: TRBD2
J: TRBJ2-5
size: few
V: TRBV28

DNA: TGTGCCAGCAGCCCTCTCGCCGGAAACGCCATATATTTT
CDR3: CASSPLAGNAIYF
D: .
J: TRBJ1-3
size: .
V: TRBV7-3

DNA: TGTGCCACCAGTGATTTTGGGGGAGTAAGGCGGAGCACCGGGGAGCTGTTTTTT
CDR3: CATSDFGGVRRSTGELFF
D: .
J: TRBJ2-2
size: few
V: TRBV24-1

DNA: TGTGCCAGCAGCCTCTTAAGTAATGAAAAACTGTTTTTT
CDR3: CASSLLSNEKLFF
D: .
J: TRBJ1-4
size: .
V: TRBV12-3/TRBV12-4

DNA: TGTGCCAGCAGTGTAACCACTAGCCAGCGCGAGCAGTACTTC
CDR3: CASSVTTSQREQYF
D: .
J: TRBJ2-7
size: few
V: TRBV6-1

DNA: TGTGCCACCAGTGACGCGGAGCCCCCATCCTACAATGAGCAGTTCTTC
CDR3: CATSDAEPPSYNEQFF
D: .
J: TRBJ2-1
size: once
V: TRBV24-1

DNA: TGTGCCAGCACCCCTGGACCCTTGGCGGGGTTGTCCTACAATGAGCAGTTCTTC
CDR3: CASTPGPLAGLSYNEQFF
D: .
J: TRBJ2-1
size: .
V: TRBV7-2

DNA: TGCGCCAGCAGCACACAGGGGCCGGACACCGGGGAGCTGTTTTTT
CDR3: CASSTQGPDTGELFF
D: TRBD1
J: TRBJ2-2
size: few
V: TRBV5-1

DNA: TGCGCCAGCAGCTTGAGGGGACCCCACAATAAGCAGTTCTTC
CDR3: CASSLRGPHNKQFF
D: .
J: TRBJ2-1
size: .
V: TRBV5-1

DNA: TGCGCCAGCAGCCAAGCATCAGCACTAGCGGGAACCAATGAGCAGTTCTTC
CDR3: CASSQASALAGTNEQFF
D: TRBD2
J: TRBJ2-1
size: .
V: TRBV4-3

DNA: TGTGCCAGCAGATCTAGCGGGGGGGCACACATTCAGTACTTC
CDR3: CASRSSGGAHIQYF
D: TRBD2
J: TRBJ2-4
size: few
V: TRBV7-9

DNA: TGTGCCAGCAGCCCCCTAGGGCAGTGGAGGATCTCTGGGGCCAACGTCCTGACTTTC
CDR3: CASSPLGQWRISGANVLTF
D: .
J: TRBJ2-6
size: .
V: TRBV4-2

DNA: TGTGCCAGCAGCTTAAGCTGGACCGGGGAGCTGTTTTTT
CDR3: CASSLSWTGELFF
D: .
J: TRBJ2-2
size: .
V: TRBV7-3

DNA: TGCGCCAGCAGCTTGGACTACGAGCAGTACTTC
CDR3: CASSLDYEQYF
D: .
J: TRBJ2-7
size: many
V: TRBV7-2

DNA: TGTGCCAGCAGCTCCCGACAGAGCGGGGGGGCGTACAATGAGCAGTTCTTC
CDR3: CASSSRQSGGAYNEQFF
D: TRBD2
J: TRBJ2-1
size: .
V: TRBV7-3

DNA: TGTGCCAGCAGCGTAGAATCAAGGAACACTGAAGCTTTCTTT
CDR3: CASSVESRNTEAFF
D: .
J: TRBJ1-1
size: .
V: TRBV9

DNA: TGTGCCAGCAGCCCAGGACAGGGTCCAACAGATACGCAGTATTTT
CDR3: CASSPGQGPTDTQYF
D: TRBD1
J: TRBJ2-3
size: .
V: TRBV5-5

DNA: TGTGCCAGCAGAGGACAGGCACTTAGCAATCAGCCCCAGCATTTT
CDR3: CASRGQALSNQPQHF
D: TRBD1
J: TRBJ1-5
size: .
V: TRBV12-3/TRBV12-4

DNA: TGCAGTGCTAGAGGGCAGAGCGGGAGCACTTACGAGCAGTACTTC
CDR3: CSARGQSGSTYEQYF
D: TRBD2
J: TRBJ2-7
size: .
V: TRBV20-1